Here is one T cell receptor (beta chain) with its context. This clone was detected only a few times. No antigen is known for it. No much larger clone is present one base from it, and per-base qualities are unavailable. The library came from the immunoSEQ multiplex PCR assay. A mixture of 60 forward primers for TCR Vbeta segments and 13 reverse primers for TCR Jbeta segments was used in the multiplex PCR. The CDR3 region of rearranged TCR beta genes was amplified from genomic DNA by a multiplex PCR assay. Amplified TCR beta libraries were sequenced as 87-base-pair reads on the Illumina HiSeq System. From the authors' description of their analysis: A later analysis tallied around 82 million unique TCR beta chains across the 610 or so repertoires, and around 12 million of those chains were shared by two or more donors. Raw reads were error-corrected and collapsed into unique sequences with a nearest-neighbor algorithm that merged closely related sequences to remove PCR and sequencing errors. Alignment of CDR3 sequences to IMGT reference sequences was used to assign V, D and J gene segments. For a sequence to be retained, at least a six-nucleotide match to both a V gene segment and a J gene segment was required. A rearrangement counted as productive if the CDR3 had no stop codons and remained in frame with V and J, and every other rearrangement counted as non-productive. CDR3 was defined according to IMGT convention as the region running from the second conserved V-encoded cysteine to the conserved J-encoded phenylalanine. Sequences without an unambiguous match to a single V gene segment were excluded from the earlier analysis of approximately 600 of the donors. In an earlier analysis of 450 to 700 of the donors, V segments were called functional above 56.7% productive rearrangements and were called segregating when the between-donor standard deviation exceeded 5%. A statistical classification framework was developed to diagnose cytomegalovirus status using the catalog of TCR beta chain sequences. V and J gene assignment, in a later analysis, came from comparing TCR nucleotide sequences with IMGT/GENE-DB human TR gene sequences. The TCRdist pipeline was used in a later analysis to assign CDR3 sequences and most-parsimonious VDJ recombination scenarios. In a later analysis, each TCR beta chain was defined by its CDR3 amino acid sequence together with its V-gene family, and reads without a unique V-gene family were excluded. As a way to deal with suspected cross-contamination and a sequencing artifact, a later analysis dropped 450 to 700 nucleotide sequences that were highly shared and had low generation probability. For each public chain, a later analysis derived a clonal expansion index from normalized ranks of inferred template counts within each repertoire. In a later analysis, generation probabilities were computed using a VDJ recombination model fitted to out-of-frame rearrangements, and the results were checked against IGoR. In a later analysis, hypergeometric tests were used to score TCR-TCR, TCR-HLA and TCR-CMV co-occurrence, with a repertoire-size bias correction applied to TCR pairs. False discovery rates were estimated in a later analysis by permuting HLA or CMV assignments 20 times. In a later analysis, co-occurring TCRs were grouped using DBSCAN, with TCRdist sequence similarity added in when clustering inside HLA-allele-positive subsets. Repertoires with fewer than 30,000 or more than 120,000 public chains, plus five repertoires with anomalous nucleotide sharing, were excluded from co-occurrence clustering. As stored in TCRdb, this immuneACCESS dataset retains in-frame rearrangements with V and J assigned. A fraction of the clones does not appear; measured against another copy, unresolved V genes explain less than half of the discrepancy, and the remainder lacks a known reason. V, J and clone size derive from that table, while D and trimming were established from the DNA sequence. The sample records 150,000 to 170,000 clones, around 84% of which are singletons. The top ten clones comprise around 5.6% of the sample.

CDR1 and CDR2 are drawn from the germline V gene: MNHNS, SASEGT. Trimming accounts for 6 bases at V and 0 bases at J, while the number of junction bases matched to no gene is 3. The CDR3 sequence holds 15 residues, the cysteine and phenylalanine included. Here the CDR3 DNA is all that survives: 45 bases in frame from base 1. The cohort consisted of some 730 healthy bone marrow donors. At the time of sampling, every cohort member was nominally healthy, though immune exposures that went unrecorded were likely present. The donor was CMV seropositive and was included in the group of 270 or so seropositive cohort members. A peripheral blood sample was collected from each donor, and TCR beta sequencing was performed on peripheral blood mononuclear cells. The Qiagen DNeasy Blood Extraction Kit was used to extract genomic DNA from the blood cell samples. The data were taken from a study of cytomegalovirus exposure and HLA in healthy donors (dated by TCRdb to 2016 to 2017). About the full investigation: In an earlier analysis of under 750 of the donors, 250 to 300 Gb of sequence data and 117 million unique TCR beta sequences from about 180 million T cells were reported. Roughly 300 gigabases of sequencing data and some 85 million unique TCR sequences were included in an early release covering 550 to 800 HLA-typed donors. Among the roughly 400 genotyped donors, more than 70% belonged to the genetic ancestry cluster associated with self-reported Caucasian donors. The study was designed to test whether signatures of past pathogen exposure could be identified by cataloging public T cell receptors. The study profiled the T cell repertoires of under 850 subjects by immunosequencing and related them to cytomegalovirus serostatus. Besides the first cohort of more than 650 subjects, a separate validation cohort made up of 120 or so different subjects was used. High-throughput TCR immunosequencing, statistical association of individual TCRs with disease status, and machine learning were combined to predict cytomegalovirus infection status. In a later analysis, previously published TCR beta repertoires from 666 donors were re-analyzed and high-resolution HLA genotyping was added so that TCR occurrence patterns could be studied. Rather than drawing on any new phenotypic data, the later analysis identified candidate immune exposures from TCR beta sequences and the way those sequences occurred across donors. An earlier analysis of nearly 600 of the donors applied high-throughput TCR beta sequencing to assess whether each TCR beta V gene segment acted as functional or pseudogenic. Alongside the repertoire data, information on donor age, sex, ethnicity and CMV serostatus was compiled. Genome-wide SNP genotypes for about 55% of the 666 donors were used in a later genetic analysis, which treated that subset as a discovery cohort. All discovery cohort repertoires had been generated on a single sequencing platform. Class I and class II HLA loci were covered by the typing at four-digit resolution. Typing coverage differed by locus: A, B, C, DRB1 and DQB1 were typed in roughly 620-630 donors, DQA1 in 522, DPA1 in some 570, and DPB1 in approximately 450. Roughly five DR-DQ haplotypes were handled as single units for association and clustering, since linkage in the cohort was strong. Among 300 to 450 genotyped donors of the cohort, an average of around 240,000 unique TCR beta nucleotide sequences were sequenced per donor, about a sixth of them non-productive. The full study reports these points: The authors suggested that the approach could potentially be generalized to other disease states and immunological phenotypes. Because the 87-base-pair reads could not distinguish some IMGT-functional V segments, including TRBV6-2 and TRBV6-3, those segments were excluded. The only immune exposure information available for the cohort was CMV serostatus. According to a later analysis, parvovirus B19, influenza, CMV and Epstein-Barr virus appeared linked to several top co-occurrence clusters. A cluster of highly shared sequence variants was judged likely to represent a technical artifact of the sequencing pipeline. The study gave a list of around 170 TCR beta chains associated with cytomegalovirus. When HLA alleles, especially DR and DQ, strongly co-occurred, TCR associations were difficult to assign to individual alleles. Linkage disequilibrium might explain the correlated functional status among segregating V segments, but an unknown experimental factor could not be ruled out. Because HLA typing was missing for some donors at each locus, association tests included only the typed subset. The earlier analysis of 587 of the donors excluded over 15 rarely observed V segments, including chromosome 9 orphons, because counts were too low. Specific HLA alleles were associated with some 15,000 TCR beta sequences at a false discovery rate of 0.05 in a later analysis. According to a later analysis, most CMV-associated TCR beta chains appeared to be HLA-restricted, and the HLA associations seemed to be driven largely by CMV exposure. An earlier analysis of approximately 570 of the donors showed that most TCR beta V segments appeared in productive rearrangements either about 87% or about 30% of the time, which broadly matched IMGT annotations. The classifier was reported to diagnose cytomegalovirus status with high specificity and sensitivity in both the original cohort and the validation cohort. A later analysis found that HLA-associated TCR beta chains were more clonally expanded and had lower generation probabilities than equally common non-associated chains. Only TCR beta chains were sequenced in this cohort, and the absence of alpha or paired-chain data limited detectable features. A further reported finding was that TCR beta sequences accurately predicted the HLA-A and HLA-B alleles for most subjects in the first cohort. According to a later analysis, TCR association rates differed among HLA loci, with DRB1 alleles showing the most associated TCRs and HLA-C alleles showing the fewest. While some public TCRs were present in many individuals, most TCR sequences turned up only very rarely across donors. Three of the identified cytomegalovirus-associated TCR beta chains were confirmed in vitro to be specific for cytomegalovirus antigens. Sequencing depth was assumed to be roughly uniform across donors in the presence/absence analyses, though that assumption may not hold. Compared with the 666-donor mean, donors in an Asian-associated ancestry cluster had fewer N-insertions in productive TCRs, according to a later genetic analysis. V-gene and J-gene trimming of TCR beta chains was associated with a missense DCLRE1C variant in a later genetic analysis, and the association was replicated in an independent cohort.

The sample taken for sequencing was PBMCs. The clonotype comes from a woman in her forties in good health and CMV-seropositive. This sequence uses TRBV6-1 and TRBJ1-3; 9 junctional bases match TRBD1. The CDR3 has the sequence CASRGQGISGNTIYF. The nucleotide sequence is given as TGTGCCAGCAGGGGACAGGGAATCTCTGGAAACACCATATATTTT.